The entry below describes one T cell receptor (beta chain). The sample is drawn from a study of shared clonotypes between healthy human individuals. Clones were sequenced by immunoSEQ multiplex PCR, and TCRdb holds only the in-frame ones, with some missing. This table holds a few million clones, 93% found once. There are 17 residues in the CDR3. The germline gives CDR1 MDHEN, CDR2 SYDVKM. The V and J ends lost 7 bases and 6 bases, in that order; junction bases with no gene match: 17. Sequencing used naive CD4+ T cells from PBMCs. Subset specified: CD45RA+ positively selected. The receptor comes from a young man in good health. Some clones in this sample may be carry-over from other donors' samples. The chain links TRBV28 to TRBJ2-3; 9 bases line up with TRBD2. In DNA, the CDR3 is TGTGCCAGCACTCTCCAGACTAGCGGAATAACTCGTGATACGCAGTATTTT. This gives the protein CASTLQTSGITRDTQYF.